This TCR beta chain comes out of a study of blood T cell repertoires in COVID-19 (dated by TCRdb to 2019 to 2021). About the full investigation: Samples covering the acute and convalescent phases of COVID-19 were provided by collaborators in the United States, Italy and Spain. The prospective study material was composed of cDNA or gDNA derived from T cells, B-cell-depleted T cells, or PBMCs. The dataset comprised deeply sampled blood TCRbeta repertoires from subjects exposed to, actively infected with, or recovered from COVID-19. The repertoires were released in a freely available public database meant as a resource for research on the immune response to SARS-CoV-2. Samples came from the ongoing ImmuneRACE study (first 160 participants) plus 1,254 subjects from 6 global collaborators. Sample metadata almost always included a de-identified subject ID, COVID-19 status, age in years and sex. Where available, HLA class I and class II types were taken from metadata supplied by the sample provider and were not determined by assay-based typing. What the authors observed across the whole study: The quantity of clinical and demographic metadata differed by source and by participant and was supplied without curation.

CDR1 and CDR2 (LNHDA, SQIVND) derive from the germline V gene (reference sequence). The CDR3 holds 16 amino acids from the cysteine to the phenylalanine. The DNA shown is the 48-base CDR3, in frame from base 1. The junction shows trimming of 3 bases on V and 8 bases on J, plus 17 bases between the germline ends. TCRbeta CDR3 regions were amplified from genomic DNA using the immunoSEQ Assay, a bias-controlled multiplex PCR. The source study handled its data this way. Nucleated cell counts per sample were estimated from amplification of reference gene primers within the assay. Sequence reads were collapsed and filtered to measure the absolute abundance of every unique TCRbeta CDR3 rearrangement. For each sample, productive Simpson clonality was calculated by taking the square root of Simpson's diversity index across productive rearrangements. TCRdb retrieved this table from immuneACCESS and kept in-frame rearrangements only. Not all clones are present; in checked studies, unresolved V genes account for under half, and no reason is known for the remainder. For V, J and clone size, that table is used; D and trimming come from the DNA. In this sample the table shows 200,000 to 250,000 clones, around 83% of which occur a single time. Of the sample, roughly a tenth is held by the ten largest clones.

One collaborating source in Seattle enrolled patients during active infection and followed them longitudinally through the course of disease. The collaborating institutions used their own protocols to collect whole blood in K2EDTA tubes. Collaborator samples were shipped for TCRbeta analysis as frozen whole blood, isolated PBMCs, or DNA extracted from either sample type. For this clone: Its specific antigen is unknown. No base quality information exists; no much larger clone differs at one position.

This clonotype was sampled from a woman aged 45-65 years with COVID-19, enrolled during active disease. Sequencing used peripheral blood. The sequence links TRBV19 to TRBJ1-6; the D gene is perhaps TRBD1, on 6 matching bases. The CDR3 in this case is CASSISQGPGHSPLHF. Read as DNA, the sequence is TGTGCCAGTAGTATCTCTCAGGGGCCCGGGCATTCACCCCTCCACTTT.